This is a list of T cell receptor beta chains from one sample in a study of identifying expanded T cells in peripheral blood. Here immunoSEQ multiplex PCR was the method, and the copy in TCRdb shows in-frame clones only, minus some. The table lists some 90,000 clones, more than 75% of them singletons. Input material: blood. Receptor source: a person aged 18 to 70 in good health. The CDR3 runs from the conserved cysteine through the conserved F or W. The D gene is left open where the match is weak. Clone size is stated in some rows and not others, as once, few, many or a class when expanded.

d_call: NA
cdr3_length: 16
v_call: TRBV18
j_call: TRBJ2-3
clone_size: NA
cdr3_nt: TGTGCCAGCTCACCACTAGCGCTGCTTAGGACAGATACGCAGTATTTT
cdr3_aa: CASSPLALLRTDTQYF

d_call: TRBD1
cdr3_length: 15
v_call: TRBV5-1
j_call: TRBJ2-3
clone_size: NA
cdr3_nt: TGCGCCAGCAACTCTGGGGACAGGGGGCAAGATACGCAGTATTTT
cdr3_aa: CASNSGDRGQDTQYF

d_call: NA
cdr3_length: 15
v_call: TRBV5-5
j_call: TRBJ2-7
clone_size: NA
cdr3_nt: TGTGCCAGCAGCCCCCTTCTACCTAACTCCTACGAGCAGTACTTC
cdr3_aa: CASSPLLPNSYEQYF

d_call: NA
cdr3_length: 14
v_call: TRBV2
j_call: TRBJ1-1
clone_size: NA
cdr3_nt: TGTGCCAGCAGTGAAGGGGTAGGGAACACTGAAGCTTTCTTT
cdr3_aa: CASSEGVGNTEAFF

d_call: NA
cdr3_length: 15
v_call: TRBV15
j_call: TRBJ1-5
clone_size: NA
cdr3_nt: TGTGCCACCAGCAGCCCGGCCTCGAAGGGTCAGCCCCAGCATTTT
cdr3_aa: CATSSPASKGQPQHF

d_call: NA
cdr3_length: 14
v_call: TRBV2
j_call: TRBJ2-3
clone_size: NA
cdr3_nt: TGTGCCAGCACGGCGAGGACTAGCACAGATACGCAGTATTTT
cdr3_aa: CASTARTSTDTQYF

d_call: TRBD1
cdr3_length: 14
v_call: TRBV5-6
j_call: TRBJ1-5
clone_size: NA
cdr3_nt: TGTGCCAGCAGCTTTTATCACAGGGGACAGCCCCAGCATTTT
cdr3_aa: CASSFYHRGQPQHF

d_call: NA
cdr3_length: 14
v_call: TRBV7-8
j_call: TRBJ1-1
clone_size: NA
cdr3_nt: TGTGCCAGCAGCTTAGCGCAGGGTTTTTCGGGAGCTTTCTTT
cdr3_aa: CASSLAQGFSGAFF

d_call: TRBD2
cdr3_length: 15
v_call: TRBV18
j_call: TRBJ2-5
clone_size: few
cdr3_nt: TGTGCCAGCTCACCACCGGGACTAGCGGAAGAGACCCAGTACTTC
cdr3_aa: CASSPPGLAEETQYF

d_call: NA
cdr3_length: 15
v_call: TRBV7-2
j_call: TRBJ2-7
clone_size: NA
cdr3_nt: TGTGCCAGCAGCCGGAACCGGGACACCCCCTACGAGCAGTACTTC
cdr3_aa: CASSRNRDTPYEQYF

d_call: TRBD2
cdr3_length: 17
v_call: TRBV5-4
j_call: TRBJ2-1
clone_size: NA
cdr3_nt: TGTGCCAGCAGCCCGGTGATACTAGCGGGGGGTTACAATGAGCAGTTCTTC
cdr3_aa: CASSPVILAGGYNEQFF

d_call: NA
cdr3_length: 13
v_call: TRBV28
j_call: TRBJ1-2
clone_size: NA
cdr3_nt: TGTGCCTCCAGACCCCAGGGGAACTATGGCTACACCTTC
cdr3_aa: CASRPQGNYGYTF

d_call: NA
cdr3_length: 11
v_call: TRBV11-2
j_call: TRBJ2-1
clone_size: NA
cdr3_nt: TGTGCCAGCAGCCCGGGGGATGAGCAGTTCTTC
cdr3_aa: CASSPGDEQFF

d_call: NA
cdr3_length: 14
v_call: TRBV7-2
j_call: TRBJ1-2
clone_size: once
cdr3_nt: TGTGCCAGCAGCTCGTCCCAGGGGACGGGGGGCTACACCTTC
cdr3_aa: CASSSSQGTGGYTF

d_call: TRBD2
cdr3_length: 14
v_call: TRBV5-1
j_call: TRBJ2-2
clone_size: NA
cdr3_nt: TGCGCCAGCAGCTTGGCGGGGGGCACCGGGGAGCTGTTTTTT
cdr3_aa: CASSLAGGTGELFF

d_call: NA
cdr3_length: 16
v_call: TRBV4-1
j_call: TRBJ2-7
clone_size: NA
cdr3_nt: TGCGCCAGCAGCCAAGCCCCAGGGGCGAGGGAGTACGAGCAGTACTTC
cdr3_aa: CASSQAPGAREYEQYF

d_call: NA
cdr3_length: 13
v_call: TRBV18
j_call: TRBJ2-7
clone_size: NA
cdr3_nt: TGTGCCAGCTCACCCCCCCTAGCGCTCGAGCAGTACTTC
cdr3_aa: CASSPPLALEQYF

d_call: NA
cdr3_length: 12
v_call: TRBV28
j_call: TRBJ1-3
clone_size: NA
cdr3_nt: TGTGCCAGCAGCTTCATCGGGGACACCATATATTTT
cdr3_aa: CASSFIGDTIYF

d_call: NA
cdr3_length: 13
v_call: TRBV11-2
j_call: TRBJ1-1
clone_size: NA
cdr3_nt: TGTGCCAGCAGCTTAGACAGGGCTGGTGAAGCTTTCTTT
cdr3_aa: CASSLDRAGEAFF

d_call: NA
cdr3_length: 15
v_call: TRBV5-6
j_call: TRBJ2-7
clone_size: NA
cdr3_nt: TGTGCCAGCAGCTCCGGACTTAGGAGCTCCTACGAGCAGTACTTC
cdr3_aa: CASSSGLRSSYEQYF

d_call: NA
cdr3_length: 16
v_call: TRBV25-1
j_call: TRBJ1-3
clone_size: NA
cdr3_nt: TGTGCCCGAGGACTGTTGGGTCGGGGCTCTGGAAACACCATATATTTT
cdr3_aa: CARGLLGRGSGNTIYF

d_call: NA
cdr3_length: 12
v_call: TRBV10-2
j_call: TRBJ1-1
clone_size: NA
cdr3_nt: TGCGCCAGCAGTGGGGGCTGGACTGAAGCTTTCTTT
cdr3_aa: CASSGGWTEAFF

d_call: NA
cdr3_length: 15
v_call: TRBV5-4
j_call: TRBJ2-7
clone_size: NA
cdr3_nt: TGTGCCAGCAGCAGACCCGGGACGCCATCGAACGAGCAGTACTTC
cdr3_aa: CASSRPGTPSNEQYF

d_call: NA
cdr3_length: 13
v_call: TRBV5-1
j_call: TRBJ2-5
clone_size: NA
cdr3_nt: TGCGCCAGCAGCTTGGATAGCTCCGGGGACCAGTACTTC
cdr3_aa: CASSLDSSGDQYF

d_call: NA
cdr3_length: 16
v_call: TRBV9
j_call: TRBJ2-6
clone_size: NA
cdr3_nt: TGTGCCAGCAGGAACCCGGGCCCCCTTGGGGCCAACGTCCTGACTTTC
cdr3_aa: CASRNPGPLGANVLTF

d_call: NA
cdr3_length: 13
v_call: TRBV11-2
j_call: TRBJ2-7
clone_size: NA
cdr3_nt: TGTGCCAGCAGCTTAGAAGGCCCCTACGAGCAGTACTTC
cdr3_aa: CASSLEGPYEQYF

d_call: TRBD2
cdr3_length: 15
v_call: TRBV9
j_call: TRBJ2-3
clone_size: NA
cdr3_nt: TGTGCCAGCAGCCGACTAGCGGGGGACACAGATACGCAGTATTTT
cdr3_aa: CASSRLAGDTDTQYF

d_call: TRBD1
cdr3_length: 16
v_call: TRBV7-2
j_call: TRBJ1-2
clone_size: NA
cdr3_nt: TGTGCCAGCAGCTTAGGTTCCGGACAGGGGTCGAATGGCTACACCTTC
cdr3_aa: CASSLGSGQGSNGYTF

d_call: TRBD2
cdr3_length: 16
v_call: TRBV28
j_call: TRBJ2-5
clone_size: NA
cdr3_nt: TGTGCCAGCAGTTTGTCTAGCGGGGGGGGACAAGAGACCCAGTACTTC
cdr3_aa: CASSLSSGGGQETQYF

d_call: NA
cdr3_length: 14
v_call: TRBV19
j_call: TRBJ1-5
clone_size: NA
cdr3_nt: TGTGCCAGTAGTACCGGGAATAGCAATCAGCCCCAGCATTTT
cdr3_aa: CASSTGNSNQPQHF

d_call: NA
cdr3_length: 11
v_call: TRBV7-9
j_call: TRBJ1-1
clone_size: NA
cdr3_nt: TGTGCCAGCAGCTTAACCGGTGAAGCTTTCTTT
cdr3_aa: CASSLTGEAFF

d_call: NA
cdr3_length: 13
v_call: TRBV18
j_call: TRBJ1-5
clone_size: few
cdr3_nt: TGTGCCAGCTCACCTAGGCAGGGCCAGCCCCAGCATTTT
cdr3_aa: CASSPRQGQPQHF

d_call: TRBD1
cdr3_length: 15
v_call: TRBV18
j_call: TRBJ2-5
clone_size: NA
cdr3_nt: TGTGCCAGCTCGCCCGACAGGGGGCAGCGGGAGACCCAGTACTTC
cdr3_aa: CASSPDRGQRETQYF

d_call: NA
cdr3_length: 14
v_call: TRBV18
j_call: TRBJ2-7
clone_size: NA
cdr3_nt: TGTGCCAGCTCACAAACCCGGGACACTACCTGGCAGTACTTC
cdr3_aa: CASSQTRDTTWQYF

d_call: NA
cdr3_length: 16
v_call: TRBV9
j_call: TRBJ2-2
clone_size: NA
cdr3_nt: TGTGCCAGCAGCGTATCATTGGTCGCGAACACCGGGGAGCTGTTTTTT
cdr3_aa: CASSVSLVANTGELFF

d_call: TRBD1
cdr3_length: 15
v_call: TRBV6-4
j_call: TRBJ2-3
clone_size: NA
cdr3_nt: TGTGCCAGCAGTGCGGGTACAGGGGACACAGATACGCAGTATTTT
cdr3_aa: CASSAGTGDTDTQYF

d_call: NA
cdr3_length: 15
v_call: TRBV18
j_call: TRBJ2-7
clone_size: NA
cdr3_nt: TGTGCCAGCTCACCACGCGAAGGCCACGATTACGAGCAGTACTTC
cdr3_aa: CASSPREGHDYEQYF

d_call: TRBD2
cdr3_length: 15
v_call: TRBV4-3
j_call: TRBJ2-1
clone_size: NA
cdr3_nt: TGCGCCAGCAGCCCCGGACTAGCGGGGGACAGTGAGCAGTTCTTC
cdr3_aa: CASSPGLAGDSEQFF

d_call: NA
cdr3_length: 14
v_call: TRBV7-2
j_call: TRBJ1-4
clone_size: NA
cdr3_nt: TGTGCCAGCAGCTTAAAGGGGCTTAATGAAAAACTGTTTTTT
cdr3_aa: CASSLKGLNEKLFF

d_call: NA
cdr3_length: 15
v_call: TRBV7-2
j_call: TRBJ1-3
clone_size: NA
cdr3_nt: TGTGCCAGCAGCCTTCCGGGGGCAGGTGGAAACACCATATATTTT
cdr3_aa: CASSLPGAGGNTIYF

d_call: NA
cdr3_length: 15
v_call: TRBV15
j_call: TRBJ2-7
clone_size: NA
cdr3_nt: TGTGCCACCAGCCAACTGGAGGGGGACCGCTACGAGCAGTACTTC
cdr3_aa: CATSQLEGDRYEQYF